The entry below gives a single TCR beta chain sequence along with its context. Antigen unknown. Libraries were prepared by immunoSEQ multiplex PCR; TCRdb keeps only in-frame clonotypes and omits some of them. This table has roughly 27,000 clones, approximately 96% appearing once. The data originate from a study of T cell clonotyping in hematopoietic cell transplantation. The CDR3 totals 14 residues. Germline-derived CDR1 and CDR2 are SGHTA and FQGNSA. V was trimmed by 1 base and J by 4 bases, leaving 11 bases between them. Overall study findings and caveats: Pathologically expanded recipient clonotypes increased progressively from day 30 to day 180 as diversity fell. Graft donor and pretransplant recipient Inverse Simpson Index values predicted broader posttransplant TCR diversity.

This clonotype was obtained from a man aged 45-60 years in good health. Some clones in this sample may be carry-over from other donors' samples. V gene TRBV7-2 combines with J gene TRBJ2-7; unclear D gene. The sequenced sample consisted of peripheral blood mononuclear cells. In DNA, the CDR3 is TGTGCCAGCAGCTTAGAACGTCGTTCTTACGAGCAGTACTTC. Its translation: CASSLERRSYEQYF.